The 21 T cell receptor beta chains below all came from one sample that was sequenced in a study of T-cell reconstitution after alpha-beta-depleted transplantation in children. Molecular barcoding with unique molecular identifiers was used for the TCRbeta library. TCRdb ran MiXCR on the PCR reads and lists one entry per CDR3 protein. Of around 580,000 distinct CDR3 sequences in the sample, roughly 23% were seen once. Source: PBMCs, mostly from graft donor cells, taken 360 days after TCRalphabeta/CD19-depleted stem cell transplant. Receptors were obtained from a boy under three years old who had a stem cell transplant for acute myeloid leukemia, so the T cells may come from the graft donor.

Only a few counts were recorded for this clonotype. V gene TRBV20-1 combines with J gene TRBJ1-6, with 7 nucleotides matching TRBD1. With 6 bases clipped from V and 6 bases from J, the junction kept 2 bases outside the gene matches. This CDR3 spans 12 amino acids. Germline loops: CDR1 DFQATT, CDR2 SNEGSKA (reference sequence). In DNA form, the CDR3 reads TGCAGTGCCAGGGGGTTTAATTCACCCCTCCACTTT. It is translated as CSARGFNSPLHF.

CDR3 amino acids: CASSYRSYSGNTIYF. As DNA, the CDR3 is TGTGCCAGCAGTTACAGAAGTTACTCTGGAAACACCATATATTTT. The chain couples TRBV6-5 to TRBJ1-3; D not resolved. Between the trimmed V and J ends, which lost 2 bases and 0 bases, there was a span of 8 bases. Looked up from germline, CDR1 is MNHEY and CDR2 is SVGAGI. The CDR3 is 15 amino acids.

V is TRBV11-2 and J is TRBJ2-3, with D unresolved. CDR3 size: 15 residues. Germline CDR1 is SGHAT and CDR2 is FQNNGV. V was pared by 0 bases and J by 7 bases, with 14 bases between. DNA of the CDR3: TGTGCCAGCAGCTTAGATGGTTCGATCGACTATACGCAGTATTTT. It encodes CASSLDGSIDYTQYF.

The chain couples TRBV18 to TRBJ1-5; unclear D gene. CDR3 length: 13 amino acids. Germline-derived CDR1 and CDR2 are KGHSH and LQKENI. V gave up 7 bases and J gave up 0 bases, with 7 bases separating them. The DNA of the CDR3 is TGTGCCAGCTTGGAGGATAGCAATCAGCCCCAGCATTTT. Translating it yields CASLEDSNQPQHF.

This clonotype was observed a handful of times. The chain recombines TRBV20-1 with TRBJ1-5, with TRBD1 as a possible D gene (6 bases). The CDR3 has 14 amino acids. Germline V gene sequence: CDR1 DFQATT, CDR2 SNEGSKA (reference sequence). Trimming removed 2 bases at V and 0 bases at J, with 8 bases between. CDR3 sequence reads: CSARKQGSNQPQHF. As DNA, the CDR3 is TGCAGTGCTAGAAAACAGGGTAGCAATCAGCCCCAGCATTTT.

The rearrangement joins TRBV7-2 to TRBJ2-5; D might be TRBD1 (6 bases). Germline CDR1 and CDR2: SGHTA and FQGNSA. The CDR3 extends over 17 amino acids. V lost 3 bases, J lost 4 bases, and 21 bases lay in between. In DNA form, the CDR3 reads TGTGCCAGCAGCTTCACATCGTCCAGGGGCGCGGGAGAGACCCAGTACTTC. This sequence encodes CASSFTSSRGAGETQYF. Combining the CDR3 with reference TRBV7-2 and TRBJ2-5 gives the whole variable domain GAGVSQSPSNKVTEKGKDVELRCDPISGHTALYWYRQSLGQGLEFLIYFQGNSAPDKSGLPSDRFSAERTGGSVSTLTIQRTQQEDSAVYLCASSFTSSRGAGETQYFGPGTRLLVL.

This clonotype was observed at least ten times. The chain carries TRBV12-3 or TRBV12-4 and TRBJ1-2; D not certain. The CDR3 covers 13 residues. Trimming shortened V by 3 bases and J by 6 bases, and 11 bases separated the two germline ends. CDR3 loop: CASSFEEVDGYTF. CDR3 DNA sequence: TGTGCCAGCAGTTTCGAGGAGGTGGATGGCTACACCTTC.

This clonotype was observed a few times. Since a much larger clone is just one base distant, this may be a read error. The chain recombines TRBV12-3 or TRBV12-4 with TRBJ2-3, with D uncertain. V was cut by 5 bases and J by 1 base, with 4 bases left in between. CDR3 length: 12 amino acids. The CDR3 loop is CASSDGTDTQYF. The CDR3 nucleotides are TGTGCCAGCAGTGACGGCACAGATACGCAGTATTTT.

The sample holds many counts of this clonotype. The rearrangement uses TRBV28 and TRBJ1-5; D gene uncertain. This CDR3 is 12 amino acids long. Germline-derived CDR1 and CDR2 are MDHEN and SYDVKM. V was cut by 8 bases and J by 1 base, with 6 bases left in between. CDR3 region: CASSQSNQPQHF. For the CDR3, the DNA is TGTGCCAGCTCCCAGAGCAATCAGCCCCAGCATTTT.

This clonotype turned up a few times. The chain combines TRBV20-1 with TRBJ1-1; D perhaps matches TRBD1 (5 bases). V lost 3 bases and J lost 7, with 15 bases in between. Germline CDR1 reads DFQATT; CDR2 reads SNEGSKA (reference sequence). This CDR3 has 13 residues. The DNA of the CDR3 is TGCAGTGCTAGGGAGCCTCGGGGGTTTGAAGCTTTCTTT. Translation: CSAREPRGFEAFF.

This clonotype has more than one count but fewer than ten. CDR3 DNA: TGTGCCATCAGTGACCCGCGGGCGGGGGAGACCGGGGAGCTGTTTTTT. It yields the protein CAISDPRAGETGELFF. This chain uses TRBV10-3 with TRBJ2-2, with 7 bases identical to TRBD2. The germline gives CDR1 ENHRY, CDR2 SYGVKD. Trimming at V came to 3 bases and at J to 5 bases, leaving 9 bases not matched to a gene. This CDR3 has 16 residues.

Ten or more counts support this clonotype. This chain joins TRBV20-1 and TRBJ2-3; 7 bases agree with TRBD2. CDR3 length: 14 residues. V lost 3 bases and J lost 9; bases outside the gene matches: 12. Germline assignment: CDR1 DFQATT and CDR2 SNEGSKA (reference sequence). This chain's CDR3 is CSASPRDYLATQYF. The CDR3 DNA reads TGCAGTGCTAGCCCTCGGGACTACCTAGCCACGCAGTATTTT.

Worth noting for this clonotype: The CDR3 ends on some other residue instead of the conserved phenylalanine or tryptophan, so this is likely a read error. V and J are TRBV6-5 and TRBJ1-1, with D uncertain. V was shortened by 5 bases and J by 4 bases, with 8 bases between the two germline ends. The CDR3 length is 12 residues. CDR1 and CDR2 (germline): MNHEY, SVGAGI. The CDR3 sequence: CASSTTTTEAFS. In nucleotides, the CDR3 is TGTGCCAGCAGTACCACGACCACTGAAGCTTTCTCT.

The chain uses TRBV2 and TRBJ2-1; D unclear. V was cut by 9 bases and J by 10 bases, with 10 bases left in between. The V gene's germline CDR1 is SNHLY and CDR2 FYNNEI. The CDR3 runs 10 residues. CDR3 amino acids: CARLKSEQFF. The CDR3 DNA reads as TGTGCCAGGTTGAAATCCGAGCAGTTCTTC.

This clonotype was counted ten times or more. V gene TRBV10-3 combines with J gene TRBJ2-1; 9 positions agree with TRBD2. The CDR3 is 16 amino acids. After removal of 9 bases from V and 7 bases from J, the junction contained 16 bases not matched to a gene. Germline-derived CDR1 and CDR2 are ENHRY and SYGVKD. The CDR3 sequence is CAISGPGGLASNEQFF. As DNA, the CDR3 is TGTGCCATATCCGGCCCCGGCGGACTAGCGAGTAATGAGCAGTTCTTC.

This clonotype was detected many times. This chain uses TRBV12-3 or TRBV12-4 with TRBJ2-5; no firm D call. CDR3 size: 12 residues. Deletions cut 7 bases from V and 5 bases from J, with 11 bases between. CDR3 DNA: TGTGCCAGCACTCTCCCCGGGGAGACCCAGTACTTC. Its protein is CASTLPGETQYF.

CDR3 bases: TGTGCCAGCAGATCCGGGACGGAAGAAAAACTGTTTTTT. It specifies CASRSGTEEKLFF. The chain employs TRBV28 and TRBJ1-4, with a tentative D call TRBD1 (5 bases). CDR3 length equals 13 residues. Between the trimmed V and J ends, which lost 6 bases and 8 bases, there was a span of 13 bases. Germline CDR1 and CDR2: MDHEN and SYDVKM.

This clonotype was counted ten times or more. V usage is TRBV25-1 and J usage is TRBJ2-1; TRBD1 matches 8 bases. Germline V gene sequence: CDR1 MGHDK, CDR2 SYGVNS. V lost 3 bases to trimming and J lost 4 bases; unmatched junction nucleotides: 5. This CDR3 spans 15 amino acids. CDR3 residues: CASSDGQGAYNEQFF. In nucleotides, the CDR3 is TGTGCCAGCAGTGACGGGCAGGGGGCTTACAATGAGCAGTTCTTC.

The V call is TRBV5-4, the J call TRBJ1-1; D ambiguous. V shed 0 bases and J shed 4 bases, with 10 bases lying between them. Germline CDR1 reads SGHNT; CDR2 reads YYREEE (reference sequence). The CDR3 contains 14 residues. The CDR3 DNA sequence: TGTGCCAGCAGCTTGGTCCCTTCGACCACTGAAGCTTTCTTT. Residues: CASSLVPSTTEAFF.

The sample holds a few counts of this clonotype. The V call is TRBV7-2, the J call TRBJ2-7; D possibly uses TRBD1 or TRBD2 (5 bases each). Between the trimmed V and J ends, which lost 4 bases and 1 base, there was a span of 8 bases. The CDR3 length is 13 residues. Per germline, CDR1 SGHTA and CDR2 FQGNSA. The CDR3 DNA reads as TGTGCCAGCAGCTGGGACGATTCCTACGAGCAGTACTTC. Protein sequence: CASSWDDSYEQYF.

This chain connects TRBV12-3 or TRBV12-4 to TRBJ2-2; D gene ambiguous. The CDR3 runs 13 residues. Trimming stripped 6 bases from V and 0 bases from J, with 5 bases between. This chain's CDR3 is CASRSSNTGELFF. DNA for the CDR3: TGTGCCAGCAGGAGTTCGAACACCGGGGAGCTGTTTTTT.